The following is a TCR beta chain sequence with its context. The sample originates from a study of blood T cell repertoires in COVID-19. The overall study: T cells, B-cell-depleted T cells, or PBMCs provided the cDNA or gDNA that served as material.

Clones were read by immunoSEQ multiplex PCR, and TCRdb kept only the in-frame ones, dropping some. The table lists about 230,000 clones, 84% of them singletons. This CDR3 region has 13 residues. Per germline, CDR1 SEHNR and CDR2 FQNEAQ (reference sequence). V lost 2 bases, J lost 5 bases, and 9 bases lay in between. Material for sequencing was peripheral blood. This TCR was sampled from a man in his fifties or sixties with active or convalescent COVID-19. V is TRBV7-9 and J is TRBJ2-5; D gene unclear. The CDR3: CASSLSSLETQYF. Written as DNA, the CDR3 is TGTGCCAGCAGCTTATCGAGCTTGGAGACCCAGTACTTC.